Following are 28 T cell receptor beta chains from one sample sequenced in a study of blood T cell repertoires in COVID-19. TCRdb's copy holds only in-frame clones and misses some; the assay was immunoSEQ multiplex PCR. The table records 35,000 to 40,000 clones, nearly 90% of them present only once. Sequencing input: peripheral blood. The receptors derive from a man between 60 and 75 years old with COVID-19, enrolled during active disease.

V is TRBV30 and J is TRBJ2-2; TRBD2 matches at 13 bases. V gave up 5 bases and J gave up 5 bases; unmatched junction bases: 5. Germline V gene data show CDR1 as GTSNPN and CDR2 as SVGIG (reference sequence). The CDR3 has 15 amino acids. The CDR3 loop is CAWGLAGVGTGELFF. The CDR3 DNA reads as TGTGCCTGGGGACTAGCGGGAGTAGGTACCGGGGAGCTGTTTTTT.

The rearrangement uses TRBV3-1 (or the pseudogene TRBV3-2) and TRBJ2-7; D may be TRBD2 (7 bases). The CDR3 runs 14 residues. The V and J ends lost 5 bases and 2 bases respectively, with 13 bases between them. The germline gives CDR1 LGHDT, CDR2 YNNKEL (reference sequence). This CDR3 is CASSKWGGPYEQYF. The CDR3 DNA sequence: TGTGCCAGCAGCAAATGGGGGGGCCCCTACGAGCAGTACTTC.

The chain recombines TRBV30 with TRBJ1-2; TRBD1 is a possible D gene (5 bases). The CDR3 extends over 12 amino acids. V lost 1 base and J lost 2, with 5 bases in between. Germline V lookup: CDR1 GTSNPN, CDR2 SVGIG (reference sequence). The CDR3 region is CAWSAGNYGYTF. The CDR3 DNA follows: TGTGCCTGGAGTGCAGGGAACTATGGCTACACCTTC.

The V and J genes are TRBV6-1 and TRBJ1-1; D remains ambiguous. V lost 3 bases, J lost 0 bases, and 11 bases lay in between. Germline V gene data show CDR1 as MNHNS and CDR2 as SASEGT. This CDR3 is 15 amino acids long. The CDR3 region is CASSDERVVNTEAFF. CDR3 sequence (DNA): TGTGCCAGCAGTGATGAGCGGGTGGTGAACACTGAAGCTTTCTTT.

This chain joins TRBV3-1 (or the pseudogene TRBV3-2) and TRBJ1-1; D perhaps matches TRBD1 (5 bases). The germline V and J ends were trimmed by 3 bases and 1 base, with 9 bases remaining between them. The CDR3 extends over 14 amino acids. CDR1 and CDR2 (germline): LGHDT, YNNKEL (reference sequence). As DNA, the CDR3 is TGTGCCAGCAGCCAGGGGCAGGCGAACACTGAAGCTTTCTTT. Its protein is CASSQGQANTEAFF.

The chain recombines TRBV9 with TRBJ2-7; 9 nucleotides align to TRBD1. Germline values: CDR1 SGDLS, CDR2 YYNGEE. V lost 4 bases to trimming and J lost 9 bases; unmatched junction nucleotides: 8. This CDR3 comprises 13 residues. The CDR3 region has the DNA TGTGCCAGCAGCCGGCAACAGGGGGCGGTGCAGTACTTC. Amino acids: CASSRQQGAVQYF.

The sample holds one count of this clone. The V gene is TRBV5-1, the J gene TRBJ1-2; 9 bases align to TRBD1. CDR1 is SGHRS and CDR2 is YFSETQ in the germline V gene. The V and J ends lost 3 bases and 6 bases, in that order; junction bases with no gene match: 3. The CDR3 runs to 13 residues. The CDR3 DNA follows: TGCGCCAGCAGCTCTGGGACAGGGAATGGCTACACCTTC. Translation: CASSSGTGNGYTF.

This clone was detected only once. The rearrangement uses TRBV5-5 and TRBJ2-3; 8 positions agree with TRBD2. From germline, CDR1 is SGHKS and CDR2 YYEKEE (reference sequence). CDR3 size: 15 residues. The V and J ends lost 4 bases and 4 bases, in that order; junction bases with no gene match: 8. CDR3 sequence reads: CASSTPGAGADTQYF. CDR3 sequence (DNA): TGTGCCAGCAGCACACCCGGAGCGGGGGCAGATACGCAGTATTTT.

V is TRBV12-2 and J is TRBJ1-2; the D call of TRBD1 is as the table states it, not checked on the DNA. TRBV12-2 is labeled a pseudogene. The CDR3 sequence is 15 residues long. The CDR3 here is CASRISGTGFYGYTF. The CDR3 DNA is TGTGCAAGTCGCATCTCCGGGACAGGGTTCTATGGCTACACCTTC.

This chain uses TRBV6-4 with TRBJ1-3; D is ambiguous. Germline CDR1 is MRHNA and CDR2 is SNTAGT. This CDR3 has 13 residues. The ends were cut back, 6 bases at V and 8 bases at J, with 14 bases in the middle. Here the CDR3 reads CASRKSGDDTIYF. The CDR3 region has the DNA TGTGCCAGCAGGAAGTCCGGGGATGACACCATATATTTT.

This chain connects TRBV9 to TRBJ1-3; TRBD1 aligns across 9 bases. The V gene end was trimmed by 1 base and the J gene end by 3 bases; junction bases not matched to a gene: 5. Germline V gene lookup returns CDR1 SGDLS and CDR2 YYNGEE. The CDR3 has 16 amino acids. The CDR3 spells CASSVKGQGNGNTIYF. The CDR3 DNA reads TGTGCCAGCAGCGTAAAGGGACAGGGAAATGGAAACACCATATATTTT.

The V and J genes are TRBV6-2 or TRBV6-3 and TRBJ2-1, with TRBD2 as a possible D gene (6 bases). CDR3 length equals 18 residues. V lost 2 bases to trimming and J lost 0 bases, with 17 bases between them. The germline gives CDR1 MNHEY, CDR2 SVGEGT. CDR3 in amino acids: CASSYIRGGIRSYNEQFF. The CDR3 DNA is TGTGCCAGCAGTTACATAAGGGGCGGGATACGCTCCTACAATGAGCAGTTCTTC.

The V and J genes are TRBV15 and TRBJ1-4; possibly TRBD1 for D (6 bases). V was clipped by 1 base and J by 8 bases, with 11 bases between them. From germline, CDR1 is LNHNV and CDR2 YYDKDF (reference sequence). This CDR3 region has 14 residues. CDR3 nucleotide sequence: TGTGCCACCAGCAGAGGGGGGCGAGGGGAAAAACTGTTTTTT. Translated: CATSRGGRGEKLFF. Full variable domain (outside the CDR3, taken from reference TRBV15 and TRBJ1-4): DAMVIQNPRYQVTQFGKPVTLSCSQTLNHNVMYWYQQKSSQAPKLLFHYYDKDFNNEADTPDNFQSRRPNTSFCFLDIRSPGLGDTAMYLCATSRGGRGEKLFFGSGTQLSVL.

This chain connects TRBV7-9 to TRBJ2-2; 7 bases match TRBD2. The germline gives CDR1 SEHNR, CDR2 FQNEAQ (reference sequence). The CDR3 runs 13 residues. The trim removed 11 bases at V and 6 bases at J, leaving 9 bases unmatched. In DNA form, the CDR3 reads TGTGCCCTCAGCGGGAAATACCCCGGGGAGCTGTTTTTT. It specifies CALSGKYPGELFF.

This chain connects TRBV28 to TRBJ2-1, with D possibly being TRBD2 (6 bases). Germline-derived CDR1 and CDR2 are MDHEN and SYDVKM. Between the trimmed V and J ends, which lost 1 base and 4 bases, there was a span of 8 bases. The CDR3 extends over 14 amino acids. CDR3 sequence reads: CASSLSAGYNEQFF. CDR3 nucleotides: TGTGCCAGCAGTTTATCCGCGGGATACAATGAGCAGTTCTTC.

This chain connects TRBV28 to TRBJ2-5; TRBD2 matches at 8 bases. This CDR3 is built from 14 residues. The germline V gene encodes CDR1 MDHEN and CDR2 SYDVKM. After removal of 8 bases from V and 5 bases from J, the junction contained 10 bases not matched to a gene. The DNA of the CDR3 is TGTGCCAGCTCCGCCGTAGCGGGGCGGGAGACCCAGTACTTC. Protein: CASSAVAGRETQYF.

The gene calls are TRBV4-3 and TRBJ2-7; 10 bases align to TRBD2. The CDR3 is made up of 15 amino acids. V dropped 4 bases and J dropped 3; count of bases not matched to a gene: 6. Germline CDR1 LGHNA, CDR2 YSLEER. CDR3 nucleotides: TGCGCCAGCAGCCCGCAAGCGGGAGGGAGCTACGAGCAGTACTTC. Protein product: CASSPQAGGSYEQYF.

This chain joins TRBV6-5 and TRBJ1-2; 11 bases map to TRBD1. The V and J ends lost 7 bases and 4 bases, in that order; junction bases with no gene match: 5. The CDR3 extends over 14 amino acids. The germline CDR1 and CDR2 sequences are MNHEY and SVGAGI. The CDR3 region has the DNA TGTGCCAGCAAGGAGGACAGGGGGCTCTATGGCTACACCTTC. It specifies CASKEDRGLYGYTF.

The gene calls are TRBV28 and TRBJ2-7; no definite D call. This CDR3 comprises 14 residues. V was shortened by 1 base and J by 4 bases, with 11 bases between the two germline ends. Germline CDR1 reads MDHEN; CDR2 reads SYDVKM. The CDR3 region has the DNA TGTGCCAGCAGTTTATCGGGTGAAACTTACGAGCAGTACTTC. Amino acid sequence: CASSLSGETYEQYF.

V gene TRBV7-2 combines with J gene TRBJ2-7; D is unclear. Germline lookup yields CDR1 SGHTA and CDR2 FQGNSA. Trimming took 3 bases from V and 1 from J, leaving 13 bases between them. This CDR3 spans 15 amino acids. CDR3 in amino acids: CASSFPPAQSYEQYF. The CDR3 DNA reads as TGTGCCAGCAGCTTTCCGCCAGCGCAATCCTACGAGCAGTACTTC.

The CDR3 reads CASSGLNTGELFF. The CDR3 region has the DNA TGCGCCAGCAGTGGACTGAACACCGGGGAGCTGTTTTTT. The chain employs TRBV10-2 and TRBJ2-2; D is ambiguous. Between the trimmed V and J ends, which lost 4 bases and 1 base, there was a span of 4 bases. The CDR3 sequence is 13 residues long. CDR1 WSHSY and CDR2 SAAADI come from the germline V gene.

This sequence joins TRBV12-3 or TRBV12-4 and TRBJ1-1; D not resolved. The ends were cut back, 2 bases at V and 1 base at J, with 5 bases in the middle. This CDR3 has 13 amino acids. This CDR3 is CASSLTANTEAFF. The CDR3 region has the DNA TGTGCCAGCAGTTTAACAGCGAACACTGAAGCTTTCTTT.

This chain links TRBV29-1 with TRBJ1-2, with a possible D match to TRBD1 (6 bases). From germline, CDR1 is SQVTM and CDR2 ANQGSEA. Trimming removed 3 bases from V and 9 bases from J, with 14 bases in between. CDR3 length: 12 amino acids. CDR3 protein: CSVEAGTKSYTF. In DNA form, the CDR3 reads TGCAGCGTTGAGGCTGGGACAAAGAGCTACACCTTC.

The J gene is TRBJ2-7, the V gene TRBV12-3 or TRBV12-4; D may be TRBD2 (5 bases). Trimming pared 6 bases from V and 3 bases from J, leaving 9 bases between. The CDR3 runs to 12 residues. The CDR3 DNA reads TGTGCCAGCAGCCCAGAGGGCTACGAGCAGTACTTC. Its translation is CASSPEGYEQYF.

The chain uses TRBV11-2 and TRBJ2-7; TRBD2 matches 8 bases. The trim removed 2 bases at V and 2 bases at J, leaving 11 bases unmatched. CDR1 and CDR2 (germline): SGHAT, FQNNGV. The CDR3 is 17 amino acids. The CDR3 nucleotides are TGTGCCAGCAGCTTAAGGGTCGGACGGGAGGGGCCCTACGAGCAGTACTTC. Its translation: CASSLRVGREGPYEQYF.

V gene TRBV4-1 combines with J gene TRBJ1-5, with D uncertain. V was cut by 4 bases and J by 0 bases, with 10 bases left in between. Germline lookup yields CDR1 MGHRA and CDR2 YSYEKL. This CDR3 is built from 15 residues. The CDR3 coding sequence is TGCGCCAGCAGCCCCCAGCTAGGTAGCAATCAGCCCCAGCATTTT. Translating gives CASSPQLGSNQPQHF.

The chain has TRBV21-1 and TRBJ1-1. TRBV21-1 is noted as a pseudogene. This CDR3 region has 13 residues. CDR3 protein: CASSNLGNTEAFF. CDR3 DNA sequence: TGTGCCAGCAGCAATCTAGGGAACACTGAAGCTTTCTTT.

The chain employs TRBV7-9 and TRBJ1-1; D unresolved. Trimming took off 5 bases at V and 4 bases at J, with 17 bases between the two ends. Germline V gene sequence: CDR1 SEHNR, CDR2 FQNEAQ (reference sequence). The CDR3 contains 15 residues. CDR3 sequence (DNA): TGTGCCAGCAGCAACCCCGCGGGGTTCGGCACTGAAGCTTTCTTT. Translation: CASSNPAGFGTEAFF.